These 9 T cell receptor beta chains were all obtained from the same sample, sequenced in a study of cytomegalovirus exposure and HLA in healthy donors. Primers for the PCR totalled 60 Vbeta and 13 Jbeta. The assay was immunoSEQ multiplex PCR, and TCRdb's table has in-frame clones only and misses some. Among approximately 190,000 clones listed, 78% were seen once. The sample consisted of PBMCs. These receptors came from a woman under 40 in good health and CMV-seropositive.

The rearrangement joins TRBV5-1 to TRBJ1-6; D is perhaps TRBD1 (5 bases). This CDR3 contains 17 residues. Germline CDR1 is SGHRS and CDR2 is YFSETQ. Trimming took 0 bases from V and 5 from J, leaving 15 bases between them. The CDR3 nucleotides are TGCGCCAGCAGCTTGGTTATGGCAGGCAGGGATAATTCACCCCTCCACTTT. It translates to CASSLVMAGRDNSPLHF.

The rearrangement joins TRBV7-9 to TRBJ2-3, with D possibly being TRBD2 (6 bases). The CDR3 consists of 13 residues. V was trimmed by 3 bases and J by 14 bases, leaving 18 bases between them. Germline V gene data show CDR1 as SEHNR and CDR2 as FQNEAQ (reference sequence). The CDR3 nucleotides read TGTGCCAGCAGCTTGGGGATCACGGGAGTCCCGTATTTT. It encodes CASSLGITGVPYF.

The chain combines TRBV28 with TRBJ1-3; TRBD1 agrees at 7 bases. CDR1 is MDHEN, CDR2 SYDVKM, per germline. V gave up 5 bases and J gave up 4 bases; unmatched junction bases: 2. This CDR3 is built from 13 residues. The CDR3 sequence is CASSGQEGNTIYF. The DNA of the CDR3 is TGTGCCAGCAGTGGACAGGAGGGAAACACCATATATTTT. Filled out from reference TRBV28 and TRBJ1-3, the complete variable domain reads DVKVTQSSRYLVKRTGEKVFLECVQDMDHENMFWYRQDPGLGLRLIYFSYDVKMKEKGDIPEGYSVSREKKERFSLILESASTNQTSMYLCASSGQEGNTIYFGEGSWLTVV.

The chain links TRBV6-1 to TRBJ1-6, with D unclear. V was trimmed by 7 bases and J by 9 bases, leaving 16 bases between them. This CDR3 comprises 14 residues. CDR1 MNHNS and CDR2 SASEGT come from the germline V gene. CDR3 nucleotides: TGTGCCAGCACCGAAGGCACACCGGGTTCACCCCTCCACTTT. This translates into CASTEGTPGSPLHF.

The rearrangement joins TRBV19 to TRBJ1-4, with D possibly being TRBD1 (5 bases). V shed 1 base and J shed 7 bases, with 7 bases lying between them. In germline, CDR1 is LNHDA, CDR2 SQIVND (reference sequence). The CDR3 has 13 amino acids. The DNA for the CDR3 is TGTGCCAGTAGTATAGCGGGGGGTGAAAAACTGTTTTTT. Its protein is CASSIAGGEKLFF.

A word on this clone: One end of the junction is discordant with germline, which a read error may explain. The rearrangement joins TRBV7-9 to TRBJ2-7; D gene unclear. This CDR3 region has 12 residues. Germline loops: CDR1 SEHNR, CDR2 FQNEAQ (reference sequence). The CDR3: CSSSPDFYEQYF. The CDR3 DNA follows: TGTTCCAGCAGCCCCGACTTCTACGAGCAGTACTTC.

The rearrangement joins TRBV19 to TRBJ2-1, with D possibly TRBD1 on 6 matching bases. Germline lookup yields CDR1 LNHDA and CDR2 SQIVND (reference sequence). With 3 bases removed from V and 4 bases from J, the gap between germline ends came to 13 bases. The CDR3 totals 15 residues. The CDR3 reads CASSMTRDTYNEQFF. DNA for the CDR3: TGTGCCAGTAGTATGACCCGGGACACTTACAATGAGCAGTTCTTC.

The DNA for the CDR3 is TGTGCCAGCAGTGACCTCATACCGGGACAGTCCGTCTACGAGCAGTACTTC. Its protein is CASSDLIPGQSVYEQYF. The chain links TRBV6-4 to TRBJ2-7, with 7 bases lining up with TRBD1. Germline V gives CDR1 MRHNA, CDR2 SNTAGT. CDR3 length equals 17 residues. The trim removed 2 bases at V and 3 bases at J, leaving 13 bases unmatched.

J is TRBJ2-7 and V is TRBV4-1; TRBD2 matches at 7 bases. V dropped 2 bases and J dropped 4; count of bases not matched to a gene: 11. Germline CDR1 MGHRA, CDR2 YSYEKL. The CDR3 consists of 16 residues. The CDR3 loop reads CASSQQVAGAAYEQYF. CDR3 sequence (DNA): TGCGCCAGCAGCCAACAGGTTGCGGGAGCGGCTTACGAGCAGTACTTC.